This TCR beta chain was documented in a study of CD8 T cells in Susac syndrome. For the study at large: Within the sequenced group of Susac syndrome patients, six showed active disease and about eight were in remission.

Trimming cost V 2 bases and J 7 bases; bases outside gene matches: 4. Germline V gene sequence: CDR1 GTSNPN, CDR2 SVGIG (reference sequence). The CDR3 spans 14 residues. Random-hexamer reverse transcription was applied to roughly 0.45 to 1 ug RNA. An immunoSEQ multiplex PCR generated amplified TCR beta CDR3 products spanning 54 Vbeta and 13 Jbeta. TCRdb used MiXCR to reprocess the immunoSEQ multiplex PCR reads, holding one entry per CDR3 protein. The table lists about 210,000 distinct CDR3 sequences, 94% of them singletons. Recently defined diagnostic criteria for definite or probable disease were fulfilled by Susac syndrome patients. Negative magnetic isolation gave CD8+ and CD4+ cells; FACS enriched CD8+ TEMRA.

Sequenced: CD4+ T cells from PBMCs. The clonotype was recovered from a human donor with Susac syndrome. The chain recombines TRBV30 with TRBJ1-4; 10 bases line up with TRBD1. The CDR3 is CAWSTTGGFEKLFF. The CDR3 nucleotides read TGTGCCTGGAGTACGACAGGGGGCTTTGAAAAACTGTTTTTT.